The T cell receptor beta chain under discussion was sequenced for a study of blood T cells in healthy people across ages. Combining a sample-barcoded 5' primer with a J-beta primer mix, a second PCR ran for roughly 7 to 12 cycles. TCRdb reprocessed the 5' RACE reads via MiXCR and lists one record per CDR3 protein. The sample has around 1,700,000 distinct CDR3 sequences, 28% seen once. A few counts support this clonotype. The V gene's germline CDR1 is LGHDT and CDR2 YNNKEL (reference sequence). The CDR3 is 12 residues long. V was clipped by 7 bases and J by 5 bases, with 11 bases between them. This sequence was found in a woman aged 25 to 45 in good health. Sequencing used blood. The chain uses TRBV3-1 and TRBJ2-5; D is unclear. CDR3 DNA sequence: TGTGCCAGCACCTCTTCCGGGGAGACCCAGTACTTC. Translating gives CASTSSGETQYF.